Following are 2 T cell receptor beta chains from one sample sequenced in a study of cytomegalovirus exposure and HLA in healthy donors. PCR was performed using 60 Vbeta and 13 Jbeta primers. Some clones are missing from TCRdb's copy, which holds only in-frame ones; the method was immunoSEQ multiplex PCR. Here the sample spans under 200,000 clones, less than 90% being singletons. The sample taken for sequencing was PBMCs. All receptors come from a woman in her twenties or thirties in good health and CMV-seronegative.

The rearrangement links TRBV6-6 to TRBJ2-7; no reliable D call. Deletions cut 11 bases from V and 5 bases from J, with 13 bases between. There are 11 residues in the CDR3. CDR1 is MNHNY, CDR2 SVGAGI, per germline (reference sequence). CDR3 loop: CAAAFYDEQYF. CDR3 sequence (DNA): TGTGCCGCCGCGTTCTACGACGAGCAGTACTTC.

The gene calls are TRBV27 and TRBJ2-7; TRBD2 agrees at 8 bases. V shed 5 bases, J shed 2 bases, and the junction held 8 bases outside the gene matches. CDR3 length: 15 residues. Germline CDR1 and CDR2: MNHEY and SMNVEV (reference sequence). This chain's CDR3 is CASSPRAGGPYEQYF. The CDR3, as DNA: TGTGCCAGCAGTCCAAGGGCGGGAGGTCCCTACGAGCAGTACTTC.